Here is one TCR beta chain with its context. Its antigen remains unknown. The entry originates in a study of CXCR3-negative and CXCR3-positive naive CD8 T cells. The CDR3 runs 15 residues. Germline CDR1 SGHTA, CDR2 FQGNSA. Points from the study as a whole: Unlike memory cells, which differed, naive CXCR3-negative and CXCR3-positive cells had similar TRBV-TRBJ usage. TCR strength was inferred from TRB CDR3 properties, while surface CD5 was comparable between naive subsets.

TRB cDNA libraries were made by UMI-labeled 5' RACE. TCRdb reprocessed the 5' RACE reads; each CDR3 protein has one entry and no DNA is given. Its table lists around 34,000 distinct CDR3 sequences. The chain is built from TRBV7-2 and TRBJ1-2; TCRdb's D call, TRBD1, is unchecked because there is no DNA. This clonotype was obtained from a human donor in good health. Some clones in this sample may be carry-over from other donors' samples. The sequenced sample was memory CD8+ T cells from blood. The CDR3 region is CASSLAALMGDGYTF.